This T cell receptor (beta chain) was found in a study of vaccination and CD4 T cells after COVID-19. In the case of this clonotype: Its antigen is not identified.

The treatment here: roughly 11-day PBMC culture with coronavirus spike peptide pools or control peptides (ViraFEST assay). An unexposed donor provided the CD4+ T cells, which were collected before the COVID-19 pandemic (2011-2018). The CDR3 is 14 amino acids. Germline V lookup: CDR1 DFQATT, CDR2 SNEGSKA (reference sequence). V lost 3 bases and J lost 7; bases outside the gene matches: 9. Sequence data for DNA of cultured CD4+ T cells were generated by the Oncomine TCR Beta short-read assay. Cultured CD4+ T cells were the source of extracted genomic DNA. MiXCR was run by TCRdb on the PCR reads, yielding one entry per CDR3 protein. Of several thousand distinct CDR3 sequences listed, roughly 43% are singletons.

Specimen: CD4+ T cells from blood, cultured in vitro. The sequence was collected from a human donor in good health. The chain links TRBV20-1 to TRBJ1-2; TRBD1 agrees at 9 bases. The CDR3 loop reads CSASLATGGFGYTF. CDR3 in DNA: TGCAGTGCTAGTTTGGCGACAGGGGGTTTTGGCTACACCTTC.